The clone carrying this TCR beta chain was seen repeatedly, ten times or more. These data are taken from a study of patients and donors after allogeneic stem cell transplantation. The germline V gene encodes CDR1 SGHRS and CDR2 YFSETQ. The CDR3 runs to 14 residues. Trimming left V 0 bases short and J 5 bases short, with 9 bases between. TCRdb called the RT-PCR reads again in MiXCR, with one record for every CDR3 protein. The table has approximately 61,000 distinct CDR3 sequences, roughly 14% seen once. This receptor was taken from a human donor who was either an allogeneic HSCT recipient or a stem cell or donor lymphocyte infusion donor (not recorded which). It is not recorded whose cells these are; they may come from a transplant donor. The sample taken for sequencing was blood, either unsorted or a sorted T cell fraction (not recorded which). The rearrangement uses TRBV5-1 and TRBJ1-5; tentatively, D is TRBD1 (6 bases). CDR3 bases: TGCGCCAGCAGCTTGGGGTACAGGGATCAGCCCCAGCATTTT. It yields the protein CASSLGYRDQPQHF.